This record concerns one TCR beta chain sequence. Within the sample, other DNA sequences also encode this same CDR3. The repertoire was sequenced with immunoSEQ multiplex PCR; TCRdb's copy has only in-frame clones and lacks some. The table includes roughly 2.5 million clones, approximately 92% detected once. The source of the sample is a study of shared clonotypes between healthy human individuals. Germline loops: CDR1 SGHNT, CDR2 YENEEA. This CDR3 spans 12 amino acids. Trimming left V 2 bases short and J 5 bases short, with 6 bases between. The J gene is TRBJ2-5, the V gene TRBV11-3; a weak D match, TRBD1 (5 bases). The sample taken for sequencing was naive CD4+ T cells sorted from blood. Described subset: CD45RA+ positively selected. The TCR comes from a man between 18 and 29 years old in good health. The DNA of the CDR3 is TGTGCCAGCAGCTTACAGGGCGAGACCCAGTACTTC. Protein: CASSLQGETQYF.